This entry concerns a single TCR beta chain. Its antigen remains undetermined. Base qualities are not provided; no much larger clone lies one nucleotide away. Libraries came from the immunoSEQ multiplex PCR assay. The multiplex PCR relied on a mix of 60 forward primers for TCR Vbeta segments and 13 reverse primers for TCR Jbeta segments. A multiplex PCR assay on genomic DNA amplified the CDR3 region of rearranged TCR beta genes. The amplified TCR beta libraries were sequenced on the Illumina HiSeq System as 87-base-pair reads. The source study handled its data this way. A later analysis tallied approximately 87 million unique TCR beta chains across the 666 repertoires, and about 12 million of those chains were shared by two or more donors. Raw reads were error-corrected and collapsed into unique sequences with a nearest-neighbor algorithm that merged closely related sequences to remove PCR and sequencing errors. To assign V, D and J gene segments, CDR3 sequences were aligned to IMGT reference sequences. Each retained sequence needed at least a six-nucleotide match to both a V gene segment and a J gene segment. Rearrangements were classified as productive when the CDR3 lacked stop codons and remained in frame with V and J, and all other rearrangements were classified as non-productive. CDR3 was defined according to IMGT convention as the region running from the second conserved V-encoded cysteine to the conserved J-encoded phenylalanine. The earlier analysis of 500 to 600 of the donors excluded sequences that lacked an unambiguous match to a single V gene segment. An earlier analysis of fewer than 650 of the donors classified V segments as functional when productive rearrangements were above 56.7% and as segregating when the standard deviation between donors was above 5%. To diagnose cytomegalovirus status from the catalog of TCR beta chain sequences, a statistical classification framework was built. V and J gene assignment, in a later analysis, came from comparing TCR nucleotide sequences with IMGT/GENE-DB human TR gene sequences. The TCRdist pipeline was used in a later analysis to assign CDR3 sequences and most-parsimonious VDJ recombination scenarios. In a later analysis, every TCR beta chain was defined by the combination of its CDR3 amino acid sequence and its V-gene family, and reads without a unique V-gene family were dropped. In a later analysis, approximately 590 highly shared, low-generation-probability nucleotide sequences were removed to address suspected cross-contamination and a sequencing artifact. In a later analysis, a clonal expansion index for each public chain was calculated from normalized within-repertoire ranks of inferred template counts. Generation probabilities in a later analysis came from a VDJ recombination model fitted to out-of-frame rearrangements, and those results were checked against IGoR. In a later analysis, hypergeometric tests were used to score TCR-TCR, TCR-HLA and TCR-CMV co-occurrence, with a repertoire-size bias correction applied to TCR pairs. To estimate false discovery rates, a later analysis permuted the HLA or CMV assignments 20 times. In a later analysis, co-occurring TCRs were grouped using DBSCAN, with TCRdist sequence similarity added in when clustering inside HLA-allele-positive subsets. Co-occurrence clustering excluded repertoires with fewer than 30,000 or more than 120,000 public chains, plus five with anomalous nucleotide sharing. The source is immuneACCESS, and TCRdb retained only in-frame sequences with V and J called. Part of the clones is not carried over; for the studies checked, unresolved V genes explain less than half of this, and the remainder is unexplained. V and J calls and clone size come straight from that table; D and trimming were deduced from the DNA. This sample lists 150,000 to 200,000 clones; around 77% were detected once. The ten top clones hold 3.7% of the sample.

From cysteine to phenylalanine, the CDR3 is 13 amino acids long. Only CDR3 DNA remains: 39 bases, in frame from the first base. At the junction V is shortened by 3 bases and J by 5 bases, with 10 bases in between. CDR1 and CDR2 (SNHLY, FYNNEI) derive from the germline V gene. The cohort comprised 666 healthy bone marrow donors. All cohort members were sampled while nominally healthy, although unrecorded immune exposures were likely present. The donor tested CMV seropositive, placing the donor among the approximately 310 seropositive members of the cohort. Each donor provided a peripheral blood sample, and peripheral blood mononuclear cells were used for TCR beta sequencing. Genomic DNA extraction from the blood cell samples was performed with the Qiagen DNeasy Blood Extraction Kit. The data are from a study of cytomegalovirus exposure and HLA in healthy donors (dated by TCRdb to 2015 to 2018). For context, the study as a whole: In an earlier analysis of roughly 590 of the donors, around 290 Gb of sequence data and approximately 120 million unique TCR beta sequences from roughly 190 million T cells were reported. All discovery cohort repertoires had been generated using a single sequencing platform. A later analysis re-analyzed previously published TCR beta repertoires from several hundred donors and added high-resolution HLA genotyping to study TCR occurrence patterns. The study used immunosequencing to profile the T cell repertoires of about 670 subjects and linked those repertoires to cytomegalovirus serostatus. Among the roughly 410 genotyped donors, approximately 82% belonged to the genetic ancestry cluster associated with self-reported Caucasian donors. To decide whether each TCR beta V gene segment behaved as functional or pseudogenic, an earlier analysis of approximately 600 of the donors relied on high-throughput TCR beta sequencing. A separate validation cohort of roughly 130 different subjects was used in addition to the approximately 610-subject first cohort. Rather than using new phenotypic data, the later analysis identified candidate immune exposures from TCR beta sequences and from how often those sequences occurred across donors. To predict cytomegalovirus infection status, the study brought together high-throughput TCR immunosequencing, statistical association of individual TCRs with disease status, and machine learning. The study was designed to test whether signatures of past pathogen exposure could be identified by cataloging public T cell receptors. Because of strong linkage in the cohort, five DR-DQ haplotypes were treated as single units for association and clustering. In a later genetic analysis, genome-wide SNP genotypes for about three fifths of the roughly 670 donors were used, and that subset was treated as a discovery cohort. Alongside the repertoire data, information on donor age, sex, ethnicity and CMV serostatus was compiled. HLA typing covered class I and class II loci at four-digit resolution. Among some 400 genotyped donors of the cohort, an average of about 240,000 unique TCR beta nucleotide sequences were sequenced per donor, around 18% of them non-productive. An early release covering roughly 640 HLA-typed donors comprised roughly 300 gigabases of sequencing data and around 86 million unique TCR sequences. Typing coverage varied by locus: roughly 629-630 donors for A, B, C, DRB1 and DQB1; approximately 520 for DQA1; 600 to 610 for DPA1; around 450 for DPB1. Points the paper makes about the study in general: A later analysis found that TCR association rates varied across HLA loci, with DRB1 alleles showing the most associated TCRs and HLA-C alleles the fewest. Linkage disequilibrium might explain the correlated functional status among segregating V segments, but an unknown experimental factor could not be excluded. A cluster of highly shared sequence variants was judged likely to be a technical artifact of the sequencing pipeline. The study gave a list of about 170 TCR beta chains associated with cytomegalovirus. V-gene and J-gene trimming of TCR beta chains was associated with a missense DCLRE1C variant in a later genetic analysis, and the association was replicated in an independent cohort. Immune exposure information for the cohort was limited to CMV serostatus. According to a later analysis, parvovirus B19, influenza, CMV and Epstein-Barr virus appeared linked to several top co-occurrence clusters. Across donors, most TCR sequences were observed very rarely, whereas some public TCRs were present in many individuals. Assigning TCR associations to individual alleles was difficult when HLA alleles, especially DR and DQ, strongly co-occurred. A later genetic analysis reported fewer N-insertions in productive TCRs among donors in an Asian-associated ancestry cluster than the roughly 700-donor mean. This cohort had only TCR beta chains sequenced, and the lack of alpha or paired-chain data limited which features could be detected. The authors suggested that the approach could potentially be generalized to other disease states and immunological phenotypes. A later analysis found that most CMV-associated TCR beta chains appeared HLA-restricted, with HLA associations seemingly driven largely by CMV exposure. Because counts were too low, 15 to 20 rarely observed V segments, including chromosome 9 orphons, were excluded from the earlier analysis of several hundred of the donors. An earlier analysis of around 500 of the donors showed that most TCR beta V segments appeared in productive rearrangements either about 87% or about 30% of the time, which broadly matched IMGT annotations. The 87-base-pair reads could not distinguish some IMGT-functional V segments, including TRBV6-2 and TRBV6-3, so those segments were excluded. Because some donors lacked HLA typing at each locus, the association tests relied only on the typed subset. A later analysis associated about 18,000 TCR beta sequences with specific HLA alleles at a false discovery rate of 0.05. In both the original and validation cohorts, the classifier was reported to diagnose cytomegalovirus status with high specificity and sensitivity. A later analysis found that HLA-associated TCR beta chains were more clonally expanded and had lower generation probabilities than equally common non-associated chains. Presence/absence analyses assumed roughly uniform sequencing depth across donors, an assumption that may not hold. A few of the identified cytomegalovirus-associated TCR beta chains were confirmed in vitro to be specific for cytomegalovirus antigens. A further reported finding was that TCR beta sequences accurately predicted the HLA-A and HLA-B alleles for most subjects in the first cohort.

Source material: PBMCs. The chain is assembled from TRBV2 and TRBJ2-5; TRBD2 is a possible D gene, resting on 6 matching bases. This receptor was identified in a man aged 25-40 years in good health and CMV-seropositive. The CDR3 amino acid sequence is: CASSDRGSETQYF. The bases read TGTGCCAGCAGTGATCGGGGGTCGGAGACCCAGTACTTC.